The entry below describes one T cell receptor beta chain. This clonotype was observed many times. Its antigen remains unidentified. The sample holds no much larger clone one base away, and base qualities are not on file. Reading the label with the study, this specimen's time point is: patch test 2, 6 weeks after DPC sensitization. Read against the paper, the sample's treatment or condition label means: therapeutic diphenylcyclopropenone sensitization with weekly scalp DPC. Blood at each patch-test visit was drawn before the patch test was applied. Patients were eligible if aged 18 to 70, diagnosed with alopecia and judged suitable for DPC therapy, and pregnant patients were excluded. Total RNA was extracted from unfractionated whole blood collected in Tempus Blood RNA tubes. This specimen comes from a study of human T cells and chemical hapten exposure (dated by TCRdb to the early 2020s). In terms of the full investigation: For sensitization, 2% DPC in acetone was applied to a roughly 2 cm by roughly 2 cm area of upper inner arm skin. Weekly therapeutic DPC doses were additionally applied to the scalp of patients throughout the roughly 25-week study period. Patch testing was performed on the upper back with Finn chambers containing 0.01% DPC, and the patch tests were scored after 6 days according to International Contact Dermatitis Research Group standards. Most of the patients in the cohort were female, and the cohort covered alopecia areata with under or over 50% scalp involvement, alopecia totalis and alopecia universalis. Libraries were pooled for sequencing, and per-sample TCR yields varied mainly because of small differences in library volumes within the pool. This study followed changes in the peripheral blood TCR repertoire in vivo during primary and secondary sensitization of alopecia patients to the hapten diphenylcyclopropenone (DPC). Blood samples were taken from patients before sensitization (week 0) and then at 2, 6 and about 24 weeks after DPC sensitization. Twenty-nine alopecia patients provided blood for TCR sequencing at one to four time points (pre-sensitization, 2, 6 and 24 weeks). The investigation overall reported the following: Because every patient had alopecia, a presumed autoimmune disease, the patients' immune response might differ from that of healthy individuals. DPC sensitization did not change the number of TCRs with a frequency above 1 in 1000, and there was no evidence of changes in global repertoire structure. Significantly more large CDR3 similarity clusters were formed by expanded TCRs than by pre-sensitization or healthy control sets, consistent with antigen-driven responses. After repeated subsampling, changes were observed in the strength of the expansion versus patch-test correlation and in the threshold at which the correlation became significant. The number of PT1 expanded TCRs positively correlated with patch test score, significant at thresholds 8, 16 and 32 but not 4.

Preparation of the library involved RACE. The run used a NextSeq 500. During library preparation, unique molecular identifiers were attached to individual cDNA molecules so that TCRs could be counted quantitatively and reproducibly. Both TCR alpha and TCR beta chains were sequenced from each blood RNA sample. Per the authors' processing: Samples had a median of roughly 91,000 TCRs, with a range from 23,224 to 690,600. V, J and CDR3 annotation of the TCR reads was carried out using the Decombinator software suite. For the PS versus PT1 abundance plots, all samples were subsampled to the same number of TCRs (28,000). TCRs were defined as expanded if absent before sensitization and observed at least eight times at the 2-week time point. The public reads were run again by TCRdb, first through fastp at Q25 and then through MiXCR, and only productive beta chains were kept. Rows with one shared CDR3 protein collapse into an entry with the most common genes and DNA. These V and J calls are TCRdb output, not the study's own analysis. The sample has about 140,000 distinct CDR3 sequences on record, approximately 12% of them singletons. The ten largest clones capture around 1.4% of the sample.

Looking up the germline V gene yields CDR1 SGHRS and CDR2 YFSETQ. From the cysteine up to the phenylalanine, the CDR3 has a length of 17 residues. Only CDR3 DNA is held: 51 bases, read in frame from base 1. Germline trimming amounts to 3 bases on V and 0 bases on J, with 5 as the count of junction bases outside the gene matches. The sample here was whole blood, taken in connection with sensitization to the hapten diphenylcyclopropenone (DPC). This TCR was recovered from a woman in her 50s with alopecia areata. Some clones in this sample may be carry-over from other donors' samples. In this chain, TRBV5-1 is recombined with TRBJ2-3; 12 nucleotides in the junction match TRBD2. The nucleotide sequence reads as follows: TGCGCCAGCAGCTCCCGACTAGCGGGAGTTAGCACAGATACGCAGTATTTT. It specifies CASSSRLAGVSTDTQYF.